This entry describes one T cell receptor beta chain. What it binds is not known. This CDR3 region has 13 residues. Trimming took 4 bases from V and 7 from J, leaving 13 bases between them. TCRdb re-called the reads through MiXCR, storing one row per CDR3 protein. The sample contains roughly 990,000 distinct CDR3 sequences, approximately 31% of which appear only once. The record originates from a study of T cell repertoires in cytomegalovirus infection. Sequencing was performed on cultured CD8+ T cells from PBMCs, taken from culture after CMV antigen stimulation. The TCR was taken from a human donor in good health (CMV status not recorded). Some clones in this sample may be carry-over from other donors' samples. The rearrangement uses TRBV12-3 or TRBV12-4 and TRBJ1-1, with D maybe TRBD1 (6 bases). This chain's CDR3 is CASSYPGGIEAFF. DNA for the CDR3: TGTGCCAGCAGTTACCCTGGGGGCATTGAAGCTTTCTTT.